This T cell receptor (beta chain) was retrieved from a study of CD8+ T cells in alopecia areata. Markers including CD4, CD8alpha, NKG2D and NKG2ACE guided sorting of pooled cutaneous lymph node cells. Extraction and reverse transcription of RNA yielded cDNA as the sequencing template. Sequencing used immunoSEQ multiplex PCR; TCRdb keeps in-frame clones, though not all of them. The counts give over 15,000 clones, none of them seen only once; around 29% is held by the top ten. At least ten counts were recorded for this clone. Gene names follow the mouse nomenclature. The CDR3 end is not reached by the read, which stops 4 residues before it; the germline J gene fills it in. Trimming stripped 9 bases from V and 0 bases from J, with 8 bases between. Germline loops: CDR1 NNHDY, CDR2 SYVADS. This CDR3 is 12 amino acids long.

The sample taken for sequencing was CD8+ T cells sorted from a lymph node. The V call is TRBV13-3, the J call TRBJ2-3, with D perhaps TRBD1 (6 bases). This TCR came from a C3H/HeJ mouse with alopecia areata. Strain haplotype (MHC): H2-k. CDR3 in amino acids: CATGVSAETLYF. The DNA read from the CDR3 is TGTGCCACAGGGGTTAGTGCAGAA.